Reported below is one T cell receptor (beta chain). Its antigen remains unidentified. TRB was amplified by touch-down multiplex PCR, primer pools A and B combined. One entry per CDR3 protein, without DNA, is what TCRdb gives after re-calling the multiplex PCR reads. Found here are 2,500 to 3,000 distinct CDR3 sequences; the top ten clones hold roughly 24%. The CDR3 has 11 residues. From germline, CDR1 is MDHEN and CDR2 SYDVKM. The data were obtained in a study of T cell clusters in autoimmune cytopenias. Findings and caveats of the study: Functional roles of the in silico T cell clusters still await experimental validation. TRB repertoire shifts in secondary cytopenia and chronic lymphocytic leukemia mostly reflected lymphoma, not autoimmunity. Healthy donors had roughly 2.9-fold more exclusive TRB clusters than active autoimmune hepatitis patients.

TRB was amplified from around 250 ng of peripheral blood genomic DNA per sample. The source of this sequence is a human donor with an autoimmune cytopenia or autoimmune hepatitis (not recorded which). The chain recombines TRBV28 with TRBJ1-2. What was sequenced was peripheral blood. Here the CDR3 reads CASSFSVRYTF.